Included here is one T cell receptor beta chain sequence, with context. TCRdb reprocessed the 5' RACE reads and keeps a single row for each CDR3 protein, giving no DNA. The data include 350,000 to 450,000 distinct CDR3 sequences; the top ten clones carry roughly 5.5%. These data are taken from a study of T cells expressing NK-cell markers. The CDR3 loop spans 17 amino acids. Sample: blood T cells: a sorted CD56 or NKG2C T cell subset, CD4+ or CD8+ T cells, or bulk PBMC T cells (not recorded which). The sequence was collected from a man aged 18-70 years in good health. The J gene is TRBJ2-1, the V gene TRBV5-3; TCRdb gives TRBD1 as the D gene, but with no DNA this cannot be confirmed. TRBV5-3 qualifies as an ORF whose function is uncertain. The CDR3 spells CARTFGQDLSSYNEQFF.